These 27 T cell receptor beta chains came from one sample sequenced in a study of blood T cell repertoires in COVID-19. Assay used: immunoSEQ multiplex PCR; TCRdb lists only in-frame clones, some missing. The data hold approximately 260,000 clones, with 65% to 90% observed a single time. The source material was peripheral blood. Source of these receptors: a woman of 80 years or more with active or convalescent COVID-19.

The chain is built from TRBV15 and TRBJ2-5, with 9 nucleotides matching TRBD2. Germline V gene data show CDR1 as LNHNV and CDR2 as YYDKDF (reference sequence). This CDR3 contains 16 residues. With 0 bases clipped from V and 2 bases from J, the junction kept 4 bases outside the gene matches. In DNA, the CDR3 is TGTGCCACCAGCAGAGATGCGGCGGGGGGGCAAGAGACCCAGTACTTC. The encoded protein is CATSRDAAGGQETQYF. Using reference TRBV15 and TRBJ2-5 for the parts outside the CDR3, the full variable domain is DAMVIQNPRYQVTQFGKPVTLSCSQTLNHNVMYWYQQKSSQAPKLLFHYYDKDFNNEADTPDNFQSRRPNTSFCFLDIRSPGLGDTAMYLCATSRDAAGGQETQYFGPGTRLLVL.

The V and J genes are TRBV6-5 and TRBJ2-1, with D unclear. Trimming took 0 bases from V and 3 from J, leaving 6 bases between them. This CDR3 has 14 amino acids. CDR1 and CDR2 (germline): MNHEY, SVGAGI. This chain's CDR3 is CASSYSLSYNEQFF. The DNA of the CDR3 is TGTGCCAGCAGTTACTCTCTCAGCTACAATGAGCAGTTCTTC.

The CDR3 coding sequence is TGTGCCAGCAGCTTTAGCGGGATGGAGACCCAGTACTTC. It yields the protein CASSFSGMETQYF. This chain links TRBV7-2 with TRBJ2-5; 8 nucleotides match TRBD2. This CDR3 spans 13 amino acids. Trimming removed 3 bases from V and 5 bases from J; junction bases left unmatched: 2. Per germline, CDR1 SGHTA and CDR2 FQGNSA.

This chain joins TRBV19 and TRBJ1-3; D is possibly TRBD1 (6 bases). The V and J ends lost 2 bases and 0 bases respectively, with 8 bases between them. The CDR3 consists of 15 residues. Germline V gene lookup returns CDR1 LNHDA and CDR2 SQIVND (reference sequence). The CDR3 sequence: CASSIQGHSGNTIYF. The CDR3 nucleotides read TGTGCCAGTAGTATACAGGGGCACTCTGGAAACACCATATATTTT.

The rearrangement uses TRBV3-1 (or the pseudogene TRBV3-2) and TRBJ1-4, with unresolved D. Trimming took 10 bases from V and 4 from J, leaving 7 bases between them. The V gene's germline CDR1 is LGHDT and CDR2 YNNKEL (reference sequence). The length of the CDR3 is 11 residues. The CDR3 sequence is CATGFNEKLFF. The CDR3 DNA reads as TGTGCCACGGGGTTTAATGAAAAACTGTTTTTT.

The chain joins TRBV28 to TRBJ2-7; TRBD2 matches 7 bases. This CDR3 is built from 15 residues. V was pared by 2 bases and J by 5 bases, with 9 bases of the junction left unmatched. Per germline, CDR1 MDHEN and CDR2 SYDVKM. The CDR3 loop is CASSLGGGYLNEQYF. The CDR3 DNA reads TGTGCCAGCAGTTTAGGGGGGGGTTATCTGAACGAGCAGTACTTC.

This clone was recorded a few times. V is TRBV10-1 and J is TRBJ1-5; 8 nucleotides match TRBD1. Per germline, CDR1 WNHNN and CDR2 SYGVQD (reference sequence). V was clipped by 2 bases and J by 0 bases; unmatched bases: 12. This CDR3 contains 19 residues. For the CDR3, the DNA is TGCGCCAGCAGTGAGCCCAGGACAGGGAATGACAATAGCAATCAGCCCCAGCATTTT. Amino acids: CASSEPRTGNDNSNQPQHF.

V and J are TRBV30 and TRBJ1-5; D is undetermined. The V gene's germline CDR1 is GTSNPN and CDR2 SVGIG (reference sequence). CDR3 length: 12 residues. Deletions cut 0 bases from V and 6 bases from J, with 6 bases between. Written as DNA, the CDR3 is TGTGCCTGGAGTGTACGGGGTCAGCCCCAGCATTTT. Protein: CAWSVRGQPQHF.

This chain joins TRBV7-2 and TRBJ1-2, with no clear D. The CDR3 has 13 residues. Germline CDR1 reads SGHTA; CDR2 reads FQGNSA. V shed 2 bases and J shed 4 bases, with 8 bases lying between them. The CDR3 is CASSLLGLYGYTF. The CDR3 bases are TGTGCCAGCAGCTTACTCGGACTCTATGGCTACACCTTC.

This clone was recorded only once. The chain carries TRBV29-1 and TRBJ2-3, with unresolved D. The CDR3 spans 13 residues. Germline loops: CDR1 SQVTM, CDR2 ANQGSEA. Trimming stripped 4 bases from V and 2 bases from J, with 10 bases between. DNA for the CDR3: TGCAGCGTTGTTACAGCCAACACAGATACGCAGTATTTT. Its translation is CSVVTANTDTQYF.

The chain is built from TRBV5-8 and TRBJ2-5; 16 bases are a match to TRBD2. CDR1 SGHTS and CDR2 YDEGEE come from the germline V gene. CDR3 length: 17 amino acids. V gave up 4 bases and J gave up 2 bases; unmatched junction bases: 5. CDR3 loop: CASSAGLAGGRQETQYF. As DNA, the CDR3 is TGTGCCAGCAGCGCGGGACTAGCGGGGGGGCGGCAAGAGACCCAGTACTTC.

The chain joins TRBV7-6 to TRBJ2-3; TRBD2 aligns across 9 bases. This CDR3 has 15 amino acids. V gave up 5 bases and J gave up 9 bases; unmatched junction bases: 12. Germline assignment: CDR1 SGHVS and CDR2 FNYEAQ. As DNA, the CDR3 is TGTGCCAGCAGCCCGGGACTAGCCCCCACCGGGACGCAGTATTTT. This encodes CASSPGLAPTGTQYF.

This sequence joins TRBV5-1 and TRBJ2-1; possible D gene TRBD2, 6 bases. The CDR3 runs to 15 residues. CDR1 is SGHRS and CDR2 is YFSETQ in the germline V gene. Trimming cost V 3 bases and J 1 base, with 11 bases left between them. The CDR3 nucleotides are TGCGCCAGCAGCTCCGGGGGAGTTTCCTACAATGAGCAGTTCTTC. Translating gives CASSSGGVSYNEQFF. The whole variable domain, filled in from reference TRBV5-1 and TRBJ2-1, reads KAGVTQTPRYLIKTRGQQVTLSCSPISGHRSVSWYQQTPGQGLQFLFEYFSETQRNKGNFPGRFSGRQFSNSRSEMNVSTLELGDSALYLCASSSGGVSYNEQFFGPGTRLTVL.

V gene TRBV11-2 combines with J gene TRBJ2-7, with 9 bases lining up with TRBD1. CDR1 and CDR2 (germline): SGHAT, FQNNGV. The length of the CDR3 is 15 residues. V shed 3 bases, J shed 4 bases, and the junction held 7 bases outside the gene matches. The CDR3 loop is CASSLGQGSTYEQYF. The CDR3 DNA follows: TGTGCCAGCAGCTTGGGACAGGGTTCTACGTACGAGCAGTACTTC.

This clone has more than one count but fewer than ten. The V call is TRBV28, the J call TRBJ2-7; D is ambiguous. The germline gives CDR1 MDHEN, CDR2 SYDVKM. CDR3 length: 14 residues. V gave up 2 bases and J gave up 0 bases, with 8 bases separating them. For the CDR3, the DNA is TGTGCCAGCAGTTTAGCGGCCCACTCCTACGAGCAGTACTTC. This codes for CASSLAAHSYEQYF.

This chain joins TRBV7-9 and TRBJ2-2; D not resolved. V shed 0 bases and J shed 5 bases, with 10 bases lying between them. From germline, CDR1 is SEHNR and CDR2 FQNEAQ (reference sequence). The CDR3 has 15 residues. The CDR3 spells CASSLAQLGTGELFF. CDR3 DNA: TGTGCCAGCAGCTTAGCCCAGCTAGGAACCGGGGAGCTGTTTTTT. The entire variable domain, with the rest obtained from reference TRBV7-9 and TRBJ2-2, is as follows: DTGVSQNPRHKITKRGQNVTFRCDPISEHNRLYWYRQTLGQGPEFLTYFQNEAQLEKSRLLSDRFSAERPKGSFSTLEIQRTEQGDSAMYLCASSLAQLGTGELFFGEGSRLTVL.

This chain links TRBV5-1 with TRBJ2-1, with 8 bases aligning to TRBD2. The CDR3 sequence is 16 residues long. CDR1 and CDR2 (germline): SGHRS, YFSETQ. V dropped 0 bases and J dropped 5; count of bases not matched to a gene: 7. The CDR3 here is CASSLGLRGGHNEQFF. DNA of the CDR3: TGCGCCAGCAGCTTGGGATTACGGGGGGGCCACAATGAGCAGTTCTTC.

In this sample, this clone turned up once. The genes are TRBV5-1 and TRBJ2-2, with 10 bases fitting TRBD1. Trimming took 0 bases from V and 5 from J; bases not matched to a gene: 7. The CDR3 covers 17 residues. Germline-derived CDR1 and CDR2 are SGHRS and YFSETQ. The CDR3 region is CASSLASGQGRTGELFF. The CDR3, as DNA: TGCGCCAGCAGCTTGGCCTCGGGACAGGGGCGGACCGGGGAGCTGTTTTTT.

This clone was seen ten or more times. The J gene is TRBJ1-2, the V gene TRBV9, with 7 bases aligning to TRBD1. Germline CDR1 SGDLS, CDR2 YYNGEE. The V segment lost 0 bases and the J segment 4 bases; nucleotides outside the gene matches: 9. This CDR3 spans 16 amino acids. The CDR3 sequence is CASSVASQTGTYGYTF. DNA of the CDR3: TGTGCCAGCAGCGTAGCTTCTCAGACAGGGACCTATGGCTACACCTTC.

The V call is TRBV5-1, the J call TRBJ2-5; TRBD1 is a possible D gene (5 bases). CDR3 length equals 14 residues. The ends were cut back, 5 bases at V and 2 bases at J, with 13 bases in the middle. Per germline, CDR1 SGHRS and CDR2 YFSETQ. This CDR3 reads CASRLGPEQETQYF. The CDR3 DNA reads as TGCGCCAGCAGACTGGGGCCAGAACAAGAGACCCAGTACTTC.

CDR3 region: CASSDSGGGETQYF. DNA of the CDR3: TGTGCCAGCAGTGATAGCGGGGGCGGGGAGACCCAGTACTTC. The V call is TRBV6-1, the J call TRBJ2-5, with 9 bases aligning to TRBD2. Looked up from germline, CDR1 is MNHNS and CDR2 is SASEGT. This CDR3 contains 14 residues. Trimming at V came to 3 bases and at J to 5 bases, leaving 4 bases not matched to a gene.

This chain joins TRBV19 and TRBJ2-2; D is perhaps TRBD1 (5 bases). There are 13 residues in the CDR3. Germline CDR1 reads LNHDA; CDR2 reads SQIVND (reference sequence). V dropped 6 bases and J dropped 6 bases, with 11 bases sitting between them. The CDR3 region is CASRGKGSGELFF. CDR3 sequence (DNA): TGTGCCAGTAGAGGGAAGGGGTCCGGGGAGCTGTTTTTT. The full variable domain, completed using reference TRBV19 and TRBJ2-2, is DGGITQSPKYLFRKEGQNVTLSCEQNLNHDAMYWYRQDPGQGLRLIYYSQIVNDFQKGDIAEGYSVSREKKESFPLTVTSAQKNPTAFYLCASRGKGSGELFFGEGSRLTVL.

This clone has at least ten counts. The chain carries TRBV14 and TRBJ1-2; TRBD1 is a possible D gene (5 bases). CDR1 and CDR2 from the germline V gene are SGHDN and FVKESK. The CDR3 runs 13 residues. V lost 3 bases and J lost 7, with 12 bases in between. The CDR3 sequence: CASSQAGRGGYTF. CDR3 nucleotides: TGTGCCAGCAGCCAGGCCGGAAGGGGTGGCTACACCTTC.

The CDR3 nucleotides are TGTGCCACCAGCCCCGGACAGGGAAACTATGGCTACACCTTC. Translated: CATSPGQGNYGYTF. The genes are TRBV24-1 and TRBJ1-2; 8 nucleotides match TRBD1. J gave up 2 bases and V 7 bases, and 5 bases lay outside the gene matches. The V gene's germline CDR1 is KGHDR and CDR2 SFDVKD. The CDR3 runs 14 residues.

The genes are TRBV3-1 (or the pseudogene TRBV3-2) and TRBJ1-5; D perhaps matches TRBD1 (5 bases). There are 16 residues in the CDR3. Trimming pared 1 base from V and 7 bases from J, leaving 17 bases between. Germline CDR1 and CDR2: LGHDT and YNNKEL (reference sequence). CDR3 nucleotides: TGTGCCAGCAGCCAAGCCGGGCAGGGAATGCGGCAGCCCCAGCATTTT. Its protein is CASSQAGQGMRQPQHF.

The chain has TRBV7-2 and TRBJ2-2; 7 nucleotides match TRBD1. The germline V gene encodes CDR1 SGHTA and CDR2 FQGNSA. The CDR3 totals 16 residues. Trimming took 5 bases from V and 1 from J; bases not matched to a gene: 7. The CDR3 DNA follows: TGTGCCAGCAGCCCACAGGGGCTCGGGAACACCGGGGAGCTGTTTTTT. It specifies CASSPQGLGNTGELFF.

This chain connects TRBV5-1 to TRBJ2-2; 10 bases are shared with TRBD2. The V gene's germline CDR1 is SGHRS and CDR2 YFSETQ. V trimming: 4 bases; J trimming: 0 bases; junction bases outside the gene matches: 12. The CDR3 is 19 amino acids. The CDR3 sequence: CASSGGGASGRPNTGELFF. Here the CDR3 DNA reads TGCGCCAGCAGCGGAGGGGGAGCTAGCGGGAGACCGAACACCGGGGAGCTGTTTTTT.